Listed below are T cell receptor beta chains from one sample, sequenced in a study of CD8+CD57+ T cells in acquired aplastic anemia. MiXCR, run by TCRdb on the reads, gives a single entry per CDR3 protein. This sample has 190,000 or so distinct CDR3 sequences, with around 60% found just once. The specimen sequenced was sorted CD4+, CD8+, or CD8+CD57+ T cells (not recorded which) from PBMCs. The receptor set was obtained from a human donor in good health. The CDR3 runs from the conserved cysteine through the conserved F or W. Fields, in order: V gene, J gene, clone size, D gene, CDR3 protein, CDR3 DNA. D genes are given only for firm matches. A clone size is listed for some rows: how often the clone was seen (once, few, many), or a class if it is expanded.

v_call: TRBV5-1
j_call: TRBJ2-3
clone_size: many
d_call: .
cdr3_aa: CASSLAGGVTLSTDTQYF
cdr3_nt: TGCGCCAGCAGCTTGGCAGGGGGGGTAACCCTTAGCACAGATACGCAGTATTTT

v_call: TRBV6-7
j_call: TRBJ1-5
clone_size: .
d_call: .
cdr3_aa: CASSLHRERVWDQPQHF
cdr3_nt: TGTGCCAGCAGCTTACACCGGGAGCGGGTATGGGATCAGCCCCAGCATTTT

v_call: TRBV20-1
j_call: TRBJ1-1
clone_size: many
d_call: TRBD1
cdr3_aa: CSRKGTENTEAFF
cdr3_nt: TGCAGTCGAAAGGGGACAGAGAACACTGAAGCTTTCTTT

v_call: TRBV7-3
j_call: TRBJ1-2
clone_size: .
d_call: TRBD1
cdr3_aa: CASSLGTGERYGYTF
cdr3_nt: TGTGCCAGCAGCTTGGGGACAGGGGAAAGATATGGCTACACCTTC

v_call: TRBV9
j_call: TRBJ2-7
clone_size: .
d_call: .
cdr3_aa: CASSPQGNPEQYF
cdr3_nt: TGTGCCAGCAGCCCTCAGGGTAATCCCGAGCAGTACTTC

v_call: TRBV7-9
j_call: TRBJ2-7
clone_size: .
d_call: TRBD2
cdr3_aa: CASSLLSGGRYEQYF
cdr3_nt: TGTGCCAGCAGCCTACTTAGCGGGGGGCGGTACGAGCAGTACTTC

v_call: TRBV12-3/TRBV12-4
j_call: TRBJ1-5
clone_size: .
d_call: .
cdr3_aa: CASSLGPNQPQHF
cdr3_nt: TGTGCCAGCAGTTTAGGCCCCAATCAGCCCCAGCATTTT

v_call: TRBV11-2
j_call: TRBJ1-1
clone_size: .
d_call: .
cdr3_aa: CASSLGQTDANTEAFF
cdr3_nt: TGTGCCAGCAGCTTAGGCCAGACAGATGCGAACACTGAAGCTTTCTTT

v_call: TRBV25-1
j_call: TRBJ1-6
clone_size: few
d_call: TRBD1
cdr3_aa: CASTLGQGNSPLHF
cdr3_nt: TGTGCCAGCACTCTTGGACAGGGGAATTCACCCCTCCACTTT

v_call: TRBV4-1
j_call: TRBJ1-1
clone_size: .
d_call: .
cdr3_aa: CASSQQLGTEAFF
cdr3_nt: TGCGCCAGCAGCCAACAGTTAGGCACTGAAGCTTTCTTT

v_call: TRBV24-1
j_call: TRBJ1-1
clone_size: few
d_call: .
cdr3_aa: CATSDSPRSEAFF
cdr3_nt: TGTGCCACCAGTGATTCCCCTCGGTCTGAAGCTTTCTTT

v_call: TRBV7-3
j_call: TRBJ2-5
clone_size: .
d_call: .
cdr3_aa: CASSLIGLGETQYF
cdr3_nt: TGTGCCAGCAGCTTAATTGGGTTGGGAGAGACCCAGTACTTC

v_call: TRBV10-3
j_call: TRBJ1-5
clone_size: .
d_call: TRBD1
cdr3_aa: CAISPDRAHNQPQHF
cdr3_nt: TGTGCCATCAGTCCGGACAGGGCGCACAATCAGCCCCAGCATTTT